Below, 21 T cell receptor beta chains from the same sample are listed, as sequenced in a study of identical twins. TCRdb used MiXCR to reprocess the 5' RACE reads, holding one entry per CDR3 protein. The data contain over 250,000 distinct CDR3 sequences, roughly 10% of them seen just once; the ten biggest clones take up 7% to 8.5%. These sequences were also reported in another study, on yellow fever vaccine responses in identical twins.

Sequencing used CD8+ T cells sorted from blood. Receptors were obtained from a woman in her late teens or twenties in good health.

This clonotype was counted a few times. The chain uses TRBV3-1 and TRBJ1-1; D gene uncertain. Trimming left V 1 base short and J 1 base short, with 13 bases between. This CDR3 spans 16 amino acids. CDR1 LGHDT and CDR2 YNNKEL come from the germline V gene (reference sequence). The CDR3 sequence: CASSQVSAFPNTEAFF. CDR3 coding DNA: TGTGCCAGCAGCCAAGTGTCCGCCTTCCCGAACACTGAAGCTTTCTTT.

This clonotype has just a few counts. As DNA, the CDR3 is TGTGCCAGCAGTGGCAGCGGGAGTAAGAAGAATGAGCAGTTCTTC. Its translation: CASSGSGSKKNEQFF. V is TRBV27 and J is TRBJ2-1, with TRBD2 identical over 8 bases. This CDR3 contains 15 residues. The germline V gene encodes CDR1 MNHEY and CDR2 SMNVEV (reference sequence). V trimming: 5 bases; J trimming: 7 bases; junction bases outside the gene matches: 10.

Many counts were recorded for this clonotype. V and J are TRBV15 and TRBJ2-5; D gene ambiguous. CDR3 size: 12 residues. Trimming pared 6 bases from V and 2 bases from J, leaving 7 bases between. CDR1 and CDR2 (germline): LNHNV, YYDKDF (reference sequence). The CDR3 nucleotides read TGTGCCACCAGGGACCGACAAGAGACCCAGTACTTC. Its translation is CATRDRQETQYF. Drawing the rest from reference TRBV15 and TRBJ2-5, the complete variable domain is DAMVIQNPRYQVTQFGKPVTLSCSQTLNHNVMYWYQQKSSQAPKLLFHYYDKDFNNEADTPDNFQSRRPNTSFCFLDIRSPGLGDTAMYLCATRDRQETQYFGPGTRLLVL.

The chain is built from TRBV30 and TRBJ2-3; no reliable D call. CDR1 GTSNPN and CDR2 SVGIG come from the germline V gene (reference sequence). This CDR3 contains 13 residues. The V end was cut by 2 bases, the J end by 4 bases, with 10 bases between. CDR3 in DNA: TGTGCCTGGAGTACCGGCGATGCAGATACGCAGTATTTT. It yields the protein CAWSTGDADTQYF.

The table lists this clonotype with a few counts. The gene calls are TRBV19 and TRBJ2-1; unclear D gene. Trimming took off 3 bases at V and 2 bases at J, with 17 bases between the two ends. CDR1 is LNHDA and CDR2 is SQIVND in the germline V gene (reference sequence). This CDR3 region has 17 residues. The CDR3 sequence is CASSIAFAVPTYNEQFF. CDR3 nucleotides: TGTGCCAGTAGTATCGCGTTTGCGGTACCCACCTACAATGAGCAGTTCTTC. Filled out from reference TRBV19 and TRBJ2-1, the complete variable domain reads DGGITQSPKYLFRKEGQNVTLSCEQNLNHDAMYWYRQDPGQGLRLIYYSQIVNDFQKGDIAEGYSVSREKKESFPLTVTSAQKNPTAFYLCASSIAFAVPTYNEQFFGPGTRLTVL.

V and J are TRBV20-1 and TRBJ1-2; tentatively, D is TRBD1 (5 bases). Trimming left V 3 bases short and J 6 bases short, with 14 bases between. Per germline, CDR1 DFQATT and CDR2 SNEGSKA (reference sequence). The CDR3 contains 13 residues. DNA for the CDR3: TGCAGTGCTAGCCAGGGAAAGTGGGATGGCTACACCTTC. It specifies CSASQGKWDGYTF.

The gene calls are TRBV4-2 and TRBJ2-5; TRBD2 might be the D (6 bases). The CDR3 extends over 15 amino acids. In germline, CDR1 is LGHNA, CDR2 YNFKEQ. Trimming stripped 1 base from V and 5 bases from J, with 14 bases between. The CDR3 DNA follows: TGTGCCAGCAGCCAAGCTCAGGAGGGAGCTGAGACCCAGTACTTC. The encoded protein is CASSQAQEGAETQYF.

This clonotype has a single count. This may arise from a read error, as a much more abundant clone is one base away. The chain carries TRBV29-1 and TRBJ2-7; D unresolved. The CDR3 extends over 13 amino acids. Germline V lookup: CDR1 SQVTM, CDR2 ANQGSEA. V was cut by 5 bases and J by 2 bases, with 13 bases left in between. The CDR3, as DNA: TGCAGCGTTCTCCCGGACGGAACCTACGAGCAGTACTTC. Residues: CSVLPDGTYEQYF.

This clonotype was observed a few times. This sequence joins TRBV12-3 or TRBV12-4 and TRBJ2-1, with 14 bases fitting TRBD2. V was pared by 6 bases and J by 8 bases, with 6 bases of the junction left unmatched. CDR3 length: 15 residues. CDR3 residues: CASSYGTSGGDEQFF. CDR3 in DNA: TGTGCCAGCAGCTATGGGACTAGCGGGGGCGATGAGCAGTTCTTC.

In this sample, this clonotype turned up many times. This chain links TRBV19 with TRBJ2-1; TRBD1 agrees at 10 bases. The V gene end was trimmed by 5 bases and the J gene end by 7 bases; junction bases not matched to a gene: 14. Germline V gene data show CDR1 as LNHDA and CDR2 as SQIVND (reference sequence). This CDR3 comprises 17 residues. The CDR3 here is CASSAIVLGQGWNEQFF. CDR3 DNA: TGTGCCAGTAGTGCGATCGTATTGGGACAGGGGTGGAATGAGCAGTTCTTC.

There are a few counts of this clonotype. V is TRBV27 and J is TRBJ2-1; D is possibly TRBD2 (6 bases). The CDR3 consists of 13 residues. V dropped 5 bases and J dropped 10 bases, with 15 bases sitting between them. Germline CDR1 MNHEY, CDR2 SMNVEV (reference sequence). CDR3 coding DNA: TGTGCCAGCAGTCCCGCGGGGACTCGAGAGCAGTTCTTC. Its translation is CASSPAGTREQFF.

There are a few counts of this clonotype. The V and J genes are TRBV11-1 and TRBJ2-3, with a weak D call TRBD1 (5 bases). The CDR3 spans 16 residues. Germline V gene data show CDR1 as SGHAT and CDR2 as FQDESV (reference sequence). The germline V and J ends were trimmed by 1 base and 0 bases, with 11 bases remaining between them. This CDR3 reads CASSLDYRRSTDTQYF. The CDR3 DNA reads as TGTGCCAGCAGCTTAGACTACAGGCGAAGCACAGATACGCAGTATTTT.

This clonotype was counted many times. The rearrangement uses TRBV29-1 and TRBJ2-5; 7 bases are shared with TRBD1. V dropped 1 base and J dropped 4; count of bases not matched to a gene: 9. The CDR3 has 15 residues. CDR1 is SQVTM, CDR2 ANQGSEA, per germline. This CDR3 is CSVEAPTGRLETQYF. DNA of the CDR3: TGCAGCGTTGAAGCCCCGACAGGGCGGTTAGAGACCCAGTACTTC.

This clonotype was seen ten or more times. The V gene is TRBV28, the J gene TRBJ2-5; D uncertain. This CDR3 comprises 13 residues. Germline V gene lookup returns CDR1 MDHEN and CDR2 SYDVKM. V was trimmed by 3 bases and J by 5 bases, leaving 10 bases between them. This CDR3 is CASSLYEGETQYF. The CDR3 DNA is TGTGCCAGCAGTTTGTACGAAGGGGAGACCCAGTACTTC. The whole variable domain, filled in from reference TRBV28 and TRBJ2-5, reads DVKVTQSSRYLVKRTGEKVFLECVQDMDHENMFWYRQDPGLGLRLIYFSYDVKMKEKGDIPEGYSVSREKKERFSLILESASTNQTSMYLCASSLYEGETQYFGPGTRLLVL.

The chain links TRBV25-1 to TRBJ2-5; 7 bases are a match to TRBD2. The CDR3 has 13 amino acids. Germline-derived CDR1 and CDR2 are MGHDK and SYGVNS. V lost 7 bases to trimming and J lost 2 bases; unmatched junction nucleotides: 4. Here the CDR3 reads CASTGEGQETQYF. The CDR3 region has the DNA TGTGCCAGCACGGGGGAGGGGCAAGAGACCCAGTACTTC.

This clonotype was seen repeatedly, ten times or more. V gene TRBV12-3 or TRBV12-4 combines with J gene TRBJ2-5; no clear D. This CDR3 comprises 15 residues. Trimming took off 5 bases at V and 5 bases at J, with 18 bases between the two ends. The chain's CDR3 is CASSPPLLDLETQYF. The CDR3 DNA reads TGTGCCAGCAGTCCACCTCTTCTAGATTTGGAGACCCAGTACTTC.

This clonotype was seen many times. CDR3 in amino acids: CATSRDGTEETQYF. The DNA of the CDR3 is TGTGCCACCAGCAGAGATGGGACGGAAGAGACCCAGTACTTC. V is TRBV15 and J is TRBJ2-5; tentatively, D is TRBD1 or TRBD2 (5 bases each). Germline CDR1 and CDR2: LNHNV and YYDKDF (reference sequence). V was clipped by 0 bases and J by 3 bases, with 8 bases between them. CDR3 length: 14 residues.

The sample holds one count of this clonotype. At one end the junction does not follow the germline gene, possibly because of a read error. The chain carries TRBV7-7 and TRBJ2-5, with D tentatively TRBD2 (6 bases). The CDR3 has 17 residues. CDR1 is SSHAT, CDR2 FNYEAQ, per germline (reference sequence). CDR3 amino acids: CASSSYSSGDLQETQYF. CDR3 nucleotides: TGTGCTAGCAGCTCTTACAGTAGCGGAGACCTCCAAGAGACCCAGTACTTT.

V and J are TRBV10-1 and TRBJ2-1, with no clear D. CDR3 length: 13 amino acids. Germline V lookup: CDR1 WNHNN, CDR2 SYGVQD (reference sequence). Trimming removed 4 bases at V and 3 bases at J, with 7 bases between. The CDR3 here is CASSVGFYNEQFF. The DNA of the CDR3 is TGCGCCAGCAGTGTCGGGTTCTACAATGAGCAGTTCTTC.

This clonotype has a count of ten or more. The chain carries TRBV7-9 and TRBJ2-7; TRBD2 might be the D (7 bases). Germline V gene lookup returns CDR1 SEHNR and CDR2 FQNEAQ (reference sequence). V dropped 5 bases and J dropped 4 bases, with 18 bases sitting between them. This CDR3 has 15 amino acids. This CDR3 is CASSHGGGAVYEQYF. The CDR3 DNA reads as TGTGCCAGCAGCCATGGGGGGGGGGCCGTTTACGAGCAGTACTTC.

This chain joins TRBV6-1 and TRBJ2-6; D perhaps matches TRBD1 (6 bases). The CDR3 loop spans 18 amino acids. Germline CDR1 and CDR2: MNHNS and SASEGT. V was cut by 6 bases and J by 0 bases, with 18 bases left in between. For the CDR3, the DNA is TGTGCCAGCAGCCTCCTGACAGGTGGACTCTCTGGGGCCAACGTCCTGACTTTC. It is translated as CASSLLTGGLSGANVLTF.